The 6 T cell receptor beta chains presented below share a single source sample, sequenced in a study of blood T cell repertoires in COVID-19. Profiling relied on immunoSEQ multiplex PCR, and the TCRdb table lists in-frame clones only, not all of them. The sample yields 250,000 to 300,000 clones, more than 70% seen once. Sequencing was carried out using peripheral blood. These TCRs come from a woman in her 30s with COVID-19, enrolled during active disease.

The CDR3 DNA follows: TGTGCCAGCTCCGGGGGGTACACAGATACGCAGTATTTT. Protein product: CASSGGYTDTQYF. This chain uses TRBV9 with TRBJ2-3, with 7 bases fitting TRBD2. CDR1 is SGDLS and CDR2 is YYNGEE in the germline V gene. The junction had 4 bases not matched to a gene; V was cut back by 7 bases and J by 2 bases. CDR3 length: 13 amino acids.

The chain's CDR3 is CASSLKRTGELTEAFF. The CDR3, as DNA: TGTGCCAGCAGCTTAAAGAGAACGGGAGAACTCACTGAAGCTTTCTTT. This chain joins TRBV7-9 and TRBJ1-1, with D unclear. V was cut by 2 bases and J by 4 bases, with 17 bases left in between. Germline-derived CDR1 and CDR2 are SEHNR and FQNEAQ (reference sequence). This CDR3 spans 16 amino acids.

This chain joins TRBV2 and TRBJ2-1, with TRBD2 matching 8 bases. V trimming: 6 bases; J trimming: 4 bases; junction bases outside the gene matches: 2. Germline V CDR1 and CDR2: SNHLY, FYNNEI. This CDR3 has 13 amino acids. In nucleotides, the CDR3 is TGTGCCAGCAGGCGGGAGGCTTACAATGAGCAGTTCTTC. Translating gives CASRREAYNEQFF.

The genes are TRBV5-4 and TRBJ2-7, with 7 bases identical to TRBD2. This CDR3 is built from 16 residues. Losses at the gene ends were 4 bases for V and 2 bases for J; bases not matched to a gene: 12. CDR1 and CDR2 from the germline V gene are SGHNT and YYREEE (reference sequence). CDR3 sequence (DNA): TGTGCCAGCAGCCGGTTACTAGCGCAACCTACCTACGAGCAGTACTTC. Its translation is CASSRLLAQPTYEQYF.

V usage is TRBV6-5 and J usage is TRBJ1-2; tentatively, D is TRBD1 (6 bases). Trimming took off 6 bases at V and 2 bases at J, with 10 bases between the two ends. Germline V CDR1 and CDR2: MNHEY, SVGAGI. The CDR3 covers 13 residues. The CDR3 loop reads CASRWTANYGYTF. DNA of the CDR3: TGTGCCAGCAGATGGACAGCCAACTATGGCTACACCTTC.

The genes are TRBV10-3 and TRBJ2-2; D is perhaps TRBD1 (5 bases). CDR1 ENHRY and CDR2 SYGVKD come from the germline V gene. CDR3 size: 14 residues. V was trimmed by 8 bases and J by 0 bases, leaving 10 bases between them. In DNA form, the CDR3 reads TGTGCCATCTGTAAGACAGCGAACACCGGGGAGCTGTTTTTT. Encoded protein: CAICKTANTGELFF.